The subject of this entry is one TCR beta chain. TCRdb used MiXCR to reprocess the 5' RACE reads, holding one entry per CDR3 protein. The table lists roughly 700,000 distinct CDR3 sequences, 8.5% to 9.5% of them singletons. This entry belongs to a study of identical twins. Germline lookup yields CDR1 LNHDA and CDR2 SQIVND (reference sequence). The CDR3 is 15 amino acids. Trimming removed 4 bases from V and 3 bases from J; junction bases left unmatched: 4. The data were also submitted as part of a second study, on yellow fever vaccine responses in identical twins.

Sequencing was carried out using PBMCs. The chain has TRBV19 and TRBJ2-1, with 9 bases identical to TRBD2. The sequence derives from a woman aged 18 to 35 in good health. The CDR3 spells CASSNGLASYNEQFF. CDR3 DNA sequence: TGTGCCAGTAGTAACGGACTAGCGAGCTACAATGAGCAGTTCTTC.